This passage covers 2 T cell receptor beta chains from one sample sequenced in a study of OX40 agonist ivuxolimab in advanced cancers. Profiled with immunoSEQ multiplex PCR; TCRdb holds only in-frame clones, not every one. In the table there are tens of thousands of clones, about 78% of which are singletons. Here the sequenced sample was CD4+ or CD8+ T cells sorted from blood, taken in a trial of the OX40 agonist ivuxolimab. Source of these receptors: an adult with an advanced solid tumor such as melanoma, head and neck, liver or kidney cancer.

The table lists this clone with a few counts. The genes are TRBV7-9 and TRBJ2-7; 8 nucleotides match TRBD1. Germline CDR1 is SEHNR and CDR2 is FQNEAQ (reference sequence). With 1 base clipped from V and 5 bases from J, the junction kept 10 bases outside the gene matches. The CDR3 covers 16 residues. The CDR3 DNA sequence: TGTGCCAGCAGCTTAGGTGTGGACAGGGACAGTAACGAGCAGTACTTC. The encoded protein is CASSLGVDRDSNEQYF.

This clone was picked up many times. The genes are TRBV9 and TRBJ1-3, with D possibly being TRBD1 (6 bases). CDR1 and CDR2 (germline): SGDLS, YYNGEE. Trimming stripped 2 bases from V and 4 bases from J, with 10 bases between. The CDR3 totals 14 residues. The CDR3 is CASSVGTFGNTIYF. The CDR3 region has the DNA TGTGCCAGCAGCGTCGGGACATTCGGAAACACCATATATTTT.